One TCR beta chain is described in this entry. Its antigen remains unknown. This record belongs to a study of cytomegalovirus exposure and HLA in healthy donors. Overall study findings and caveats: First-cohort TCR clusters were later found to tend to co-occur in the roughly 110 validation repertoires. Cytomegalovirus status, reportedly, was diagnosed with high specificity and sensitivity by the classifier.

Repertoires were generated with immunoSEQ multiplex PCR, while TCRdb's copy carries only in-frame clones and drops some. The data contain tens of thousands of clones, almost 95% of them singletons. The donors were members of the validation cohort comprising over 90 subjects, separate from the roughly 600-subject first cohort. The CDR3 has 22 amino acids. V shed 4 bases and J 9 bases; nucleotides not matched to a gene: 29. CDR1 SGHRS and CDR2 YFSETQ come from the germline V gene. The chain carries TRBV5-1 and TRBJ2-1; 12 positions match TRBD1. Material: PBMCs. This receptor was identified in a man younger than 30 in good health and CMV-seronegative. CDR3 in DNA: TGCGCCAGCAGCCCTACGGCGGCGGAGGGACAGGGGGCCCAGGGTTCGATGTTTGAGCAGTTCTTC. The encoded protein is CASSPTAAEGQGAQGSMFEQFF.